Listed here is a single T cell receptor beta chain. The sample comes from a study of blood T cell repertoires in COVID-19. Original data processing: It was from reference gene primer amplification that nucleated cell counts were estimated. Clones were read by immunoSEQ multiplex PCR, and TCRdb kept only the in-frame ones, dropping some. That table is the source of V, J and clone size, and D and trimming were worked out from the DNA. Among 270,000 or so clones listed, more than 70% were seen once. Deletions cut 2 bases from V and 0 bases from J, with 8 bases between. The CDR3 contains 15 residues. CDR1 is MNHEY, CDR2 SMNVEV, per germline (reference sequence).

Sequencing input: peripheral blood. The clonotype comes from a woman aged 18 to 35 with acute or convalescent COVID-19. V gene TRBV27 combines with J gene TRBJ1-3; a weak D match, TRBD1 (6 bases). The CDR3 region is CASSLGQHSGNTIYF. CDR3 DNA: TGTGCCAGCAGTTTAGGACAGCACTCTGGAAACACCATATATTTT.